This is a list of T cell receptor beta chains from one sample in a study of T cell changes during pregnancy in multiple sclerosis. TCRdb keeps only in-frame clones here, not all; method: immunoSEQ multiplex PCR. The sample has about 41,000 clones; approximately 90% are singletons. The sample was CD4+ T cells from peripheral blood mononuclear cells, taken in the first trimester of pregnancy. These receptors were obtained from a female donor with multiple sclerosis, enrolled in a pregnancy study. Both conserved end residues are part of each CDR3. A D gene is named only where the DNA matches it firmly. A row's size may be missing; if present it is once, few, many or a size class.

j_gene | v_gene | d_gene | abundance | CDR3aa | CDR3nt
TRBJ2-1 | TRBV7-9 | NA | NA | CASSLGLTGSSYNEQFF | TGTGCCAGCAGCTTAGGATTGACAGGCAGCTCCTACAATGAGCAGTTCTTC
TRBJ2-2 | TRBV27 | NA | NA | CASSFWTMGTGELFF | TGTGCCAGCAGTTTTTGGACTATGGGCACCGGGGAGCTGTTTTTT
TRBJ1-5 | TRBV2 | TRBD1 | NA | CASSEQQGAFNQPQHF | TGTGCCAGCAGTGAACAACAGGGGGCCTTCAATCAGCCCCAGCATTTT
TRBJ2-1 | TRBV5-6 | TRBD2 | NA | CASSVGTSGRVNEQFF | TGTGCCAGCAGCGTCGGGACTAGCGGGAGGGTCAATGAGCAGTTCTTC
TRBJ1-5 | TRBV9 | TRBD1 | NA | CASSVGTGEVSQHF | TGTGCCAGCAGCGTAGGGACAGGGGAGGTATCCCAGCATTTT
TRBJ1-2 | TRBV4-3 | NA | NA | CASSPGTGTNYGYTF | TGCGCCAGCAGCCCCGGAACAGGGACTAACTATGGCTACACCTTC
TRBJ2-1 | TRBV7-2 | NA | NA | CASSLSRGVYNEQFF | TGTGCCAGCAGCTTATCCAGGGGCGTTTACAATGAGCAGTTCTTC
TRBJ2-1 | TRBV19 | TRBD2 | NA | CASTPGTSGHNEQFF | TGTGCCAGTACCCCGGGGACTAGCGGTCACAATGAGCAGTTCTTC
TRBJ1-2 | TRBV6-6 | NA | NA | CASSLHRESYGYTF | TGTGCCAGCAGTCTGCACAGGGAAAGCTATGGCTACACCTTC
TRBJ2-6 | TRBV5-1 | NA | NA | CASSSSSGANVLTF | TGCGCCAGCAGCTCCAGCTCTGGGGCCAACGTCCTGACTTTC
TRBJ2-3 | TRBV5-4 | TRBD2 | NA | CASSFDSGATDTQYF | TGTGCCAGCAGCTTCGATAGCGGGGCCACAGATACGCAGTATTTT
TRBJ2-1 | TRBV18 | TRBD2 | NA | CASSPPGSGRARSYNEQFF | TGTGCCAGCTCACCACCGGGGAGCGGGAGGGCCAGGTCCTACAATGAGCAGTTCTTC
TRBJ1-2 | TRBV30 | NA | NA | CAWREFTYGYTF | TGTGCCTGGAGGGAGTTCACTTATGGCTACACCTTC
TRBJ2-3 | TRBV29-1 | TRBD1 | once | CSVPGQGFPDTQYF | TGCAGCGTTCCGGGACAGGGGTTCCCAGATACGCAGTATTTT
TRBJ2-1 | TRBV12-5 | TRBD1 | NA | CASGPDRGNEQFF | TGTGCTAGTGGCCCGGACAGGGGGAATGAGCAGTTCTTC
TRBJ1-1 | TRBV5-5 | TRBD1 | once | CASSSTQGAATEAFF | TGTGCCAGCAGCTCCACACAGGGGGCGGCCACTGAAGCTTTCTTT
TRBJ1-1 | TRBV5-6 | NA | NA | CASSWMGANTEAFF | TGTGCCAGCAGCTGGATGGGGGCAAACACTGAAGCTTTCTTT
TRBJ2-3 | TRBV19 | TRBD1 | NA | CASSITTGGRADTQYF | TGTGCCAGTAGTATAACTACAGGGGGCCGGGCAGATACGCAGTATTTT
TRBJ2-3 | TRBV2 | TRBD1 | NA | CASSLTGIADTQYF | TGTGCCAGCAGTCTGACAGGGATCGCAGATACGCAGTATTTT
TRBJ2-7 | TRBV27 | TRBD2 | NA | CASSPRTSGRAHHEQYF | TGTGCCAGCAGTCCAAGGACTAGCGGGAGGGCCCACCACGAGCAGTACTTC
TRBJ2-5 | TRBV14 | TRBD2 | NA | CASSETSGRVETQYF | TGTGCCAGCAGCGAGACTAGCGGGAGGGTTGAGACCCAGTACTTC
TRBJ1-1 | TRBV25-1 | NA | NA | CASSGIRGTEAFF | TGTGCCAGCAGTGGGATAAGGGGAACTGAAGCTTTCTTT
TRBJ2-7 | TRBV5-8 | NA | NA | CASSTRVWGVREQYF | TGTGCCAGCAGCACTCGGGTCTGGGGGGTGAGAGAGCAGTACTTC
TRBJ2-7 | TRBV4-3 | TRBD1 | NA | CASSHDRVGSYEQYF | TGCGCCAGCAGCCACGACAGGGTAGGCTCCTACGAGCAGTACTTC
TRBJ1-1 | TRBV19 | NA | NA | CASRKDSRLNTEAFF | TGTGCCAGTAGGAAAGACAGCCGGTTGAACACTGAAGCTTTCTTT
TRBJ1-3 | TRBV18 | NA | NA | CASSPKTELSGNTIYF | TGTGCCAGCTCACCAAAAACAGAACTCTCTGGAAACACCATATATTTT
TRBJ2-7 | TRBV5-1 | TRBD2 | NA | CASSLLSRAGGEQYF | TGCGCCAGCAGCCTCCTGTCCCGAGCGGGAGGCGAGCAGTACTTC
TRBJ2-7 | TRBV25-1 | NA | NA | CASKRESYEQYF | TGTGCCAGCAAGAGGGAATCCTACGAGCAGTACTTC
TRBJ2-2 | TRBV7-3 | TRBD1 | NA | CASSPDRAHPGELFF | TGTGCCAGCAGCCCCGACAGGGCGCACCCCGGGGAGCTGTTTTTT
TRBJ2-6 | TRBV9 | NA | NA | CASYVTLKQSRANVLTF | TGTGCCAGCTATGTGACACTCAAACAAAGTCGGGCCAACGTCCTGACTTTC
TRBJ1-6 | TRBV6-5 | TRBD1 | NA | CASSYSGQGNSPLHF | TGTGCCAGCAGTTACTCGGGACAGGGGAATTCACCCCTCCACTTT
TRBJ2-1 | TRBV7-9 | TRBD2 | NA | CASSTSGRGRNEQFF | TGTGCCAGCAGCACTAGCGGGAGGGGTCGGAATGAGCAGTTCTTC
TRBJ2-3 | TRBV9 | NA | NA | CASTGGYPGDTQYF | TGTGCCAGCACCGGAGGGTATCCAGGAGATACGCAGTATTTT
TRBJ2-2 | TRBV5-1 | NA | NA | CASSLVGSTGELFF | TGCGCCAGCAGCTTGGTAGGGAGCACCGGGGAGCTGTTTTTT
TRBJ1-1 | TRBV6-6 | NA | NA | CASSYRLQLNTEAFF | TGTGCCAGCAGTTACCGATTACAGCTGAACACTGAAGCTTTCTTT
TRBJ2-7 | TRBV7-6 | NA | NA | CASSQGHSSYEQYF | TGTGCCAGCAGCCAGGGACACAGCTCCTACGAGCAGTACTTC
TRBJ2-1 | TRBV7-2 | NA | NA | CASSLATQVNEQFF | TGTGCCAGCAGCTTAGCAACGCAGGTCAATGAGCAGTTCTTC
TRBJ2-3 | TRBV7-9 | NA | NA | CASSSNTEVDTQYF | TGTGCCAGCAGCTCTAATACTGAGGTAGATACGCAGTATTTT
TRBJ1-2 | TRBV1 | NA | NA | CTSSHKTGGEKNYGYTF | TGCACCAGCAGCCATAAGACAGGGGGCGAAAAGAACTATGGCTACACCTTC
TRBJ1-2 | TRBV19 | TRBD1 | NA | CASRLPGQGGNYGYTF | TGTGCCAGTAGGCTCCCGGGACAGGGGGGAAACTATGGCTACACCTTC
TRBJ2-1 | TRBV10-3 | TRBD2 | NA | CAISKEPSGRAFEQFF | TGTGCCATCAGCAAGGAACCTAGCGGGAGGGCCTTTGAGCAGTTCTTC
TRBJ1-1 | TRBV19 | NA | NA | CASKRGNTEAFF | TGTGCCAGTAAGAGAGGGAACACTGAAGCTTTCTTT
TRBJ1-3 | TRBV9 | NA | NA | CASSSDPRGSGNTIYF | TGTGCCAGCAGCTCCGACCCCAGGGGCTCTGGAAACACCATATATTTT
TRBJ2-7 | TRBV7-2 | NA | once | CASSLKPLTESGEQYF | TGTGCCAGCAGCTTAAAGCCTTTAACAGAGTCTGGCGAGCAGTACTTC
TRBJ2-3 | TRBV5-6 | TRBD1 | NA | CASSLRTGGTDTQYF | TGTGCCAGCAGCTTGAGGACAGGGGGCACAGATACGCAGTATTTT
TRBJ1-5 | TRBV6-5 | NA | NA | CASSLLVDQPQHF | TGTGCCAGCAGTCTTCTAGTCGATCAGCCCCAGCATTTT
TRBJ1-1 | TRBV30 | NA | once | CAWVGAVRNTEAFF | TGTGCCTGGGTAGGGGCGGTAAGGAACACTGAAGCTTTCTTT
TRBJ1-5 | TRBV19 | NA | NA | CASSTGRLTNQPQHF | TGTGCCAGTAGTACCGGGAGACTGACTAATCAGCCCCAGCATTTT
TRBJ1-2 | TRBV7-2 | NA | NA | CASSLMAGGYTF | TGTGCCAGCAGCTTGATGGCAGGTGGCTACACCTTC
TRBJ2-2 | TRBV6-1 | TRBD2 | NA | CASSDLAGVASGELFF | TGTGCCAGCAGTGACCTAGCGGGAGTGGCATCGGGGGAGCTGTTTTTT
TRBJ2-7 | TRBV4-2 | NA | NA | CASRSGGSSSYEQYF | TGTGCCAGTAGAAGTGGAGGATCTAGCTCCTACGAGCAGTACTTC
TRBJ2-6 | TRBV6-1 | NA | NA | CASMSVDSGANVLTF | TGTGCCAGCATGTCAGTTGACTCTGGGGCCAACGTCCTGACTTTC
TRBJ2-1 | TRBV7-2 | NA | NA | CASSSSRAGYNEQFF | TGTGCCAGCAGCTCCTCTAGAGCTGGCTACAATGAGCAGTTCTTC
TRBJ2-3 | TRBV7-3 | NA | NA | CASSLTDLGADTQYF | TGTGCCAGCAGCCTAACAGACCTTGGGGCCGATACGCAGTATTTT